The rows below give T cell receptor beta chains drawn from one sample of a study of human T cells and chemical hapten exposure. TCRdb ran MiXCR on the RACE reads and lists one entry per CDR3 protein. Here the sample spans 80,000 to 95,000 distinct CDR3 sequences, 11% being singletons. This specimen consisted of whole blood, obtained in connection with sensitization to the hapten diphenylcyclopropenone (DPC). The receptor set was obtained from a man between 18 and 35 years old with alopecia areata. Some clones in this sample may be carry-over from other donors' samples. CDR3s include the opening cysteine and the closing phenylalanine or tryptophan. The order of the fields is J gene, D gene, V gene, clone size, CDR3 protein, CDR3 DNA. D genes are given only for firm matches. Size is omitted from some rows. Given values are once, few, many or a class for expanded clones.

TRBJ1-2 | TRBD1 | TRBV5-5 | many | CASSWGTGTLYGYTF | TGTGCCAGCAGCTGGGGGACAGGGACCCTCTATGGCTACACCTTC
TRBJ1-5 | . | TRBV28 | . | CASSSSLNQPQHF | TGTGCCAGCAGTTCATCATTGAATCAGCCCCAGCATTTT
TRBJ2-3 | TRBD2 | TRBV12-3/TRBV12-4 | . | CASCPSSGGTDTQYF | TGTGCCAGCTGCCCCTCTAGCGGGGGTACAGATACGCAGTATTTT
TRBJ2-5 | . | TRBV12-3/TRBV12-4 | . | CASSSPDRQETQYF | TGTGCCAGCAGTTCCCCGGACAGACAAGAGACCCAGTACTTC
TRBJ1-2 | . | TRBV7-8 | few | CASTTGTFYGYTF | TGTGCCAGCACTACAGGAACTTTCTATGGCTACACCTTC
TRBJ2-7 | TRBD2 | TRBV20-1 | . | CSARDKTGGFGEQYF | TGCAGTGCTAGAGATAAGACGGGGGGTTTTGGCGAGCAGTACTTC
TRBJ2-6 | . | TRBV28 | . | CASLGKSKSSGANVLTF | TGTGCCAGTCTTGGGAAGTCCAAGAGCTCTGGGGCCAACGTCCTGACTTTC
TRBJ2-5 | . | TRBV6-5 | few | CASTRDLGDGETQYF | TGTGCCAGCACCCGAGACTTGGGAGACGGAGAGACCCAGTACTTC
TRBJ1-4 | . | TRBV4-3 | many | CASSLRDRTNEKLFF | TGCGCCAGCAGCCTCCGGGACCGAACTAATGAAAAACTGTTTTTT
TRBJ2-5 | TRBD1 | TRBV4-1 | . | CASSLGQGGLETQYF | TGCGCCAGCAGTCTAGGACAGGGTGGATTAGAGACCCAGTACTTC
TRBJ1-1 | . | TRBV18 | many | CASSPLAAEAFF | TGTGCCAGCTCACCACTTGCCGCTGAAGCTTTCTTT
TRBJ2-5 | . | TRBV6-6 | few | CASSYRDQETQYF | TGTGCCAGCAGTTACAGGGACCAAGAGACCCAGTACTTC
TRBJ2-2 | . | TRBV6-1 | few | CASKTQGSFTGELFF | TGTGCCAGCAAGACCCAGGGCAGCTTCACCGGGGAGCTGTTTTTT
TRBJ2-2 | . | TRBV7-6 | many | CASSLWRDRTGELFF | TGTGCCAGCAGTTTATGGCGGGACCGGACCGGGGAGCTGTTTTTT
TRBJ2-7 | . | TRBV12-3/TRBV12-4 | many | CASSAHSGDSYEQYF | TGTGCCAGCAGTGCTCACTCAGGAGACTCCTACGAGCAGTACTTC
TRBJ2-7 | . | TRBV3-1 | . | CASSLQYSVYEQYF | TGTGCCAGCAGCTTGCAATACAGCGTGTACGAGCAGTACTTC
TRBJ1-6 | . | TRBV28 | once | CASGRTAYNSPLHF | TGTGCCAGTGGACGGACAGCCTATAATTCACCCCTCCACTTT
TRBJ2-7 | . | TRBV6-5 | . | CASSVEQTYEQYF | TGTGCCAGCAGCGTAGAACAGACCTACGAGCAGTACTTC
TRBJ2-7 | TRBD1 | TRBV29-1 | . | CSVEFRDRDSYEQYF | TGCAGCGTTGAGTTCCGAGACAGGGACTCCTACGAGCAGTACTTC
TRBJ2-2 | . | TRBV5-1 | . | CASSPGQHTGELFF | TGCGCCAGCAGCCCGGGCCAGCACACCGGGGAGCTGTTTTTT
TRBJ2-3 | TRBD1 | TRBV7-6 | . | CASSIRQGPAHTQYF | TGTGCCAGCAGCATTCGACAGGGGCCGGCCCATACGCAGTATTTT
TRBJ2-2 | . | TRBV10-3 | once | CAISLAGRGAGELFF | TGTGCCATCAGCCTCGCAGGGCGCGGTGCCGGGGAGCTGTTTTTT
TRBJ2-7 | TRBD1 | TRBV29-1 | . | CSVGTALSYEQYF | TGCAGCGTGGGGACAGCTCTTTCCTACGAGCAGTACTTC
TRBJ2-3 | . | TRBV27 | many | CASSFLAADTQYF | TGTGCCAGCAGTTTTCTAGCCGCAGATACGCAGTATTTT